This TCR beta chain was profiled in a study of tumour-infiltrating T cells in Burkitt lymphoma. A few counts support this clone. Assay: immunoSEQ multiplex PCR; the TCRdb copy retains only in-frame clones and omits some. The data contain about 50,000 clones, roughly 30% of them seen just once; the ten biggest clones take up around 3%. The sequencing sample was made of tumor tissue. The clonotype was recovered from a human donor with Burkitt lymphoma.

This CDR3 reads CAWSAGGGVNEQFF. CDR3 coding DNA: TGTGCCTGGAGTGCCGGCGGCGGGGTGAATGAGCAGTTCTTC. This chain connects TRBV30 to TRBJ2-1, with TRBD2 as a possible D gene (6 bases). V was shortened by 1 base and J by 7 bases, with 14 bases between the two germline ends. This CDR3 spans 14 amino acids. The V gene's germline CDR1 is GTSNPN and CDR2 SVGIG (reference sequence).